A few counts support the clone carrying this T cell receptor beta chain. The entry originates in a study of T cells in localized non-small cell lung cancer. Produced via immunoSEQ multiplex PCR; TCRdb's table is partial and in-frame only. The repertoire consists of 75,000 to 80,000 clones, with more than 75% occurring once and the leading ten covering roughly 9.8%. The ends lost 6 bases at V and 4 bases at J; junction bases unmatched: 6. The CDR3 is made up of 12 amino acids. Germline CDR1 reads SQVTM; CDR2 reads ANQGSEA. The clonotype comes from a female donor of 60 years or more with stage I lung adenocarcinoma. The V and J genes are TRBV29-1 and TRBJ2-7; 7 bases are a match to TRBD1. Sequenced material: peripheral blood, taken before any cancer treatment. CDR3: CSVLGQVYEQYF. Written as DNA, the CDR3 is TGCAGCGTCCTCGGACAGGTATACGAGCAGTACTTC.